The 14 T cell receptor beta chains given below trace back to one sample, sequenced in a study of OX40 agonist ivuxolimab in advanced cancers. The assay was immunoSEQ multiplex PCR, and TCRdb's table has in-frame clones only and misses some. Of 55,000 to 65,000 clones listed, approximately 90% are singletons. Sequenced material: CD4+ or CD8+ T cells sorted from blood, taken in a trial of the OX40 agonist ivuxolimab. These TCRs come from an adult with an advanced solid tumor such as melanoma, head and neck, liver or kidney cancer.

In DNA form, the CDR3 reads TGTGCCAGCAGCGGTGGGACAGGGCTTCAGCCCCAGCATTTT. Amino acids: CASSGGTGLQPQHF. The rearrangement joins TRBV2 to TRBJ1-5; 9 bases align to TRBD1. V lost 6 bases and J lost 6; bases outside the gene matches: 6. Per the germline V gene, CDR1 is SNHLY and CDR2 is FYNNEI. CDR3 length: 14 amino acids.

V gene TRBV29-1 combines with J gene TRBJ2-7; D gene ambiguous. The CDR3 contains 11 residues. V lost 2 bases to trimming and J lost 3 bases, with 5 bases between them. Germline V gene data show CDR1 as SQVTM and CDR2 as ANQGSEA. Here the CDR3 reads CSVEIVYEQYF. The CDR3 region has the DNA TGCAGCGTTGAAATCGTCTACGAGCAGTACTTC.

CDR3 DNA sequence: TGTGCCAGCAGCTTCTTACGACAGACAAGTTCCAATGAGCAGTTCTTC. Protein: CASSFLRQTSSNEQFF. The chain uses TRBV13 and TRBJ2-1; D perhaps matches TRBD1 (5 bases). This CDR3 comprises 16 residues. The germline V and J ends were trimmed by 3 bases and 6 bases, with 18 bases remaining between them. The germline V gene has CDR1 PRHDT and CDR2 FYEKMQ (reference sequence).

This chain's CDR3 is CASSSSGGEQYF. The CDR3 DNA follows: TGTGCCAGCAGCTCGAGCGGGGGCGAGCAGTACTTC. The chain carries TRBV5-4 and TRBJ2-7, with 8 bases identical to TRBD2. Per germline, CDR1 SGHNT and CDR2 YYREEE (reference sequence). The CDR3 is 12 amino acids. Germline trimming cut 3 bases from V and 6 bases from J; bases unmatched to any gene: 2.

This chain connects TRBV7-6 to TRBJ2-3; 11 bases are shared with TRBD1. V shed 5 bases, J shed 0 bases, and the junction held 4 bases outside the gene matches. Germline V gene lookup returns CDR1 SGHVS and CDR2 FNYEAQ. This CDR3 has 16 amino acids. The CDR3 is CASSQDRGPSTDTQYF. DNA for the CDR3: TGTGCCAGCAGCCAGGACAGGGGGCCTAGCACAGATACGCAGTATTTT.

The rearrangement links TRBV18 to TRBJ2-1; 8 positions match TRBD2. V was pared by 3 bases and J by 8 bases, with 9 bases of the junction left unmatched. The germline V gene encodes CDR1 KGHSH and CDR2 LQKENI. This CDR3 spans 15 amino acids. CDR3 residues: CASSPLPGGEDEQFF. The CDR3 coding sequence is TGTGCCAGCTCACCCCTCCCGGGAGGGGAAGATGAGCAGTTCTTC. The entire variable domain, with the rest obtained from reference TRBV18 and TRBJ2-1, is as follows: NAGVMQNPRHLVRRRGQEARLRCSPMKGHSHVYWYRQLPEEGLKFMVYLQKENIIDESGMPKERFSAEFPKEGPSILRIQQVVRGDSAAYFCASSPLPGGEDEQFFGPGTRLTVL.

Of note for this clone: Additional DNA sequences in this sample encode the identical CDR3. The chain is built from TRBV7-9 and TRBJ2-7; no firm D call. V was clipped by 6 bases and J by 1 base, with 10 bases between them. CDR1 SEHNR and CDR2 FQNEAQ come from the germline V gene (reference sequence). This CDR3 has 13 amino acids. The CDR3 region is CASSSGSSYEQYF. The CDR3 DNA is TGTGCCAGCAGTTCCGGGTCTTCCTACGAGCAGTACTTC.

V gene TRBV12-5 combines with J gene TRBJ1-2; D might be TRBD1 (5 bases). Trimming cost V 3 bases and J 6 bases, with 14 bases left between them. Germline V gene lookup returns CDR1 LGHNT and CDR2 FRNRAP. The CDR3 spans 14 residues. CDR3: CASGFPQGVDGYTF. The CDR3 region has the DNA TGTGCTAGTGGTTTTCCCCAGGGTGTGGATGGCTACACCTTC.

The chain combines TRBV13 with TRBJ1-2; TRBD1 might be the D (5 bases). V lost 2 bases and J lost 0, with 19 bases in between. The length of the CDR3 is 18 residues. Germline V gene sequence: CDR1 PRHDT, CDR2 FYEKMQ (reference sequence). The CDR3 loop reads CASSLYGIRGTANYGYTF. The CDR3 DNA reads TGTGCCAGCAGCTTATACGGTATTCGAGGGACCGCTAACTATGGCTACACCTTC.

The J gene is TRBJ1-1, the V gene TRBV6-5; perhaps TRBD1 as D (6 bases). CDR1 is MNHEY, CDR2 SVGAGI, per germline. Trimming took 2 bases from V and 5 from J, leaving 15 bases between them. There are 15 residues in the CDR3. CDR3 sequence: CASSYRTGLGTEAFF. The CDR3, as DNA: TGTGCCAGCAGTTACCGAACAGGGCTGGGAACTGAAGCTTTCTTT.

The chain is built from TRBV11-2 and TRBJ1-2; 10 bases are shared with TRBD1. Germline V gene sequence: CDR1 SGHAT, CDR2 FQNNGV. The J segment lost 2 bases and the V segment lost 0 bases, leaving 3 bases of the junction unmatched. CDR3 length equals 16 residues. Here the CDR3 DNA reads TGTGCCAGCAGCTTAGACCCGGGACAGGGGAACTATGGCTACACCTTC. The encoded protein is CASSLDPGQGNYGYTF. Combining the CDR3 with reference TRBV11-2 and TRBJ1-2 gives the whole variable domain EAGVAQSPRYKIIEKRQSVAFWCNPISGHATLYWYQQILGQGPKLLIQFQNNGVVDDSQLPKDRFSAERLKGVDSTLKIQPAKLEDSAVYLCASSLDPGQGNYGYTFGSGTRLTVV.

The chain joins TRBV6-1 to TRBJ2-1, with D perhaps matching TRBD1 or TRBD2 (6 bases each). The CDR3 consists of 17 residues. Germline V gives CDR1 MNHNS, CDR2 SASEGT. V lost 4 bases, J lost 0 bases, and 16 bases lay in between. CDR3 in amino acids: CASSARGASSSYNEQFF. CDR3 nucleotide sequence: TGTGCCAGCAGTGCAAGGGGGGCTTCGAGCTCCTACAATGAGCAGTTCTTC.

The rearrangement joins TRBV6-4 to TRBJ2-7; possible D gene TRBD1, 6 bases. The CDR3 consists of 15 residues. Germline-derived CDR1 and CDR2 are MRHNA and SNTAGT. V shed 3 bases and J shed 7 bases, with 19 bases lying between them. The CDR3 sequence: CASSEALQGTEEQYF. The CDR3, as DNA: TGTGCCAGCAGTGAAGCCCTACAGGGCACCGAAGAGCAGTACTTC.

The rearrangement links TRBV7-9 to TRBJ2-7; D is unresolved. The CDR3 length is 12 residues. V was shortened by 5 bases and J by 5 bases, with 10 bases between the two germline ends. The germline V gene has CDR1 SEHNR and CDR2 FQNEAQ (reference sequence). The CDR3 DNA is TGTGCCAGCAGCAGTACTTTGGACGAGCAGTACTTC. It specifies CASSSTLDEQYF.